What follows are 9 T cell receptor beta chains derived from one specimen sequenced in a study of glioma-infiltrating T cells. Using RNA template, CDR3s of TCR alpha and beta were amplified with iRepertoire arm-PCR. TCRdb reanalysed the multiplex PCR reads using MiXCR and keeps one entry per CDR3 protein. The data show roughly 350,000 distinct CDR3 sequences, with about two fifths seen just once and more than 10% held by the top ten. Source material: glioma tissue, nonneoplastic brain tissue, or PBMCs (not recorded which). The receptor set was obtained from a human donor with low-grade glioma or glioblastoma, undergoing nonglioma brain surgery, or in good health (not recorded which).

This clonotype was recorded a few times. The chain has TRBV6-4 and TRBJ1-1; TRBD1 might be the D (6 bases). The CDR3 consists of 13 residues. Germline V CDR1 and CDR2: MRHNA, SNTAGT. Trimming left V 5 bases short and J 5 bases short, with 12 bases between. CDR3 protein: CASSQQGDTEAFF. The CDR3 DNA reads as TGTGCCAGCAGTCAACAGGGAGATACTGAAGCTTTCTTT.

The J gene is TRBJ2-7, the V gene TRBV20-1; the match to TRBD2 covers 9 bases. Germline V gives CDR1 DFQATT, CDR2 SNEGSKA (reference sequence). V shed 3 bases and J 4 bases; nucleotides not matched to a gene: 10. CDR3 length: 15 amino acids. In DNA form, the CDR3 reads TGCAGTGCTAGTAGCGGGAGCGGGTTCTATTACGAGCAGTACTTC. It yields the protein CSASSGSGFYYEQYF.

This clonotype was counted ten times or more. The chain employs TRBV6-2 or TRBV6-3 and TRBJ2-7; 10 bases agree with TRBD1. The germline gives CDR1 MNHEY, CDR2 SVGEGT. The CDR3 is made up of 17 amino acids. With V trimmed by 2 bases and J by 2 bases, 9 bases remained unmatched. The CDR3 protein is CASSYLQTGTGAYEQYF. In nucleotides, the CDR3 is TGTGCCAGCAGTTACCTACAAACCGGGACAGGGGCCTACGAGCAGTACTTC.

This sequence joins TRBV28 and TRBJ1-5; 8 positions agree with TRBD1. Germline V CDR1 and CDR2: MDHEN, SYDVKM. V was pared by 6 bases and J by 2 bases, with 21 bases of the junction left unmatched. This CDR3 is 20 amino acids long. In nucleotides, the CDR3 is TGTGCCAGCAGCGATTTCGGCGGACAGGGACGATCAATAGGCAATCAGCCCCAGCATTTT. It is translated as CASSDFGGQGRSIGNQPQHF.

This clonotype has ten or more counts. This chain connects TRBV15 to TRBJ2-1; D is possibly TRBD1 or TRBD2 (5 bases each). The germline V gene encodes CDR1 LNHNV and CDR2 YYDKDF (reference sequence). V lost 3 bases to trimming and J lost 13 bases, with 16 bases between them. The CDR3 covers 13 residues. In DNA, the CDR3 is TGTGCCACCAGCAGGCCTCCCGGGACCGAACAGTTCTTC. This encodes CATSRPPGTEQFF.

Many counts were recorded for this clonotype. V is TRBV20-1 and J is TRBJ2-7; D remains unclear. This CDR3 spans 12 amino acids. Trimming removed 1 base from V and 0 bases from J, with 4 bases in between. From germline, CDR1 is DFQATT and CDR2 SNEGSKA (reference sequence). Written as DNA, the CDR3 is TGCAGTGCTAGAGGTATCTCCTACGAGCAGTACTTC. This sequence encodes CSARGISYEQYF.

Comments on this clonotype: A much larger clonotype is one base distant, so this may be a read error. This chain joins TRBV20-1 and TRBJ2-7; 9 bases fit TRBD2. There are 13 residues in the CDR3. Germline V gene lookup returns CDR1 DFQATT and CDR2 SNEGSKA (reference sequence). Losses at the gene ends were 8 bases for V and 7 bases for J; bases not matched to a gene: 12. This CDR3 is CSSFRSGSNEQYF. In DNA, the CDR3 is TGCAGTTCCTTTCGTAGCGGGAGCAATGAGCAGTACTTC.

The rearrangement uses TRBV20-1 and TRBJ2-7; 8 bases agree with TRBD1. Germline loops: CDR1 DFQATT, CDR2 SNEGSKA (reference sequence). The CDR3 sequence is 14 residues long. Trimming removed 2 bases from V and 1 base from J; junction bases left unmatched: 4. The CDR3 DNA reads TGCAGTGCTAGAAATAGGACAGGGTCCTACGAGCAGTACTTC. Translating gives CSARNRTGSYEQYF.

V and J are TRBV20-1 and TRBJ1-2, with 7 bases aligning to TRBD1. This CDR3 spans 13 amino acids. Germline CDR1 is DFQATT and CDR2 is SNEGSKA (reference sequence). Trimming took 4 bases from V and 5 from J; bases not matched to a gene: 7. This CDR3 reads CSAITGDGYGYTF. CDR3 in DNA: TGCAGTGCTATAACAGGGGATGGTTATGGCTACACCTTC.